This T cell receptor beta chain was captured by sequencing in a study of T cells in Graves' hyperthyroidism and ophthalmopathy. TCR beta CDR3 region amplification was performed from RNA transcripts. The HTBI primer set served for first-round RT-PCR of the TCR CDR3. TCRdb re-analysed the multiplex PCR reads in MiXCR, keeping a single row per CDR3 protein. Of about 59,000 distinct CDR3 sequences in the sample, about 53% are singletons; the top ten hold 2.5% to 3.5%. Trimming shortened V by 9 bases and J by 0 bases, and 14 bases separated the two germline ends. This CDR3 is built from 15 residues. CDR1 and CDR2 from the germline V gene are SGHAT and FQNNGV.

The source is a woman between 55 and 75 years old with Graves' ophthalmopathy. Source material: blood. V is TRBV11-2 and J is TRBJ1-4, with a possible D match to TRBD1 (5 bases). The CDR3 sequence is CARGYTGATNEKLFF. CDR3 DNA sequence: TGTGCCAGGGGATATACAGGTGCAACTAATGAAAAACTGTTTTTT.